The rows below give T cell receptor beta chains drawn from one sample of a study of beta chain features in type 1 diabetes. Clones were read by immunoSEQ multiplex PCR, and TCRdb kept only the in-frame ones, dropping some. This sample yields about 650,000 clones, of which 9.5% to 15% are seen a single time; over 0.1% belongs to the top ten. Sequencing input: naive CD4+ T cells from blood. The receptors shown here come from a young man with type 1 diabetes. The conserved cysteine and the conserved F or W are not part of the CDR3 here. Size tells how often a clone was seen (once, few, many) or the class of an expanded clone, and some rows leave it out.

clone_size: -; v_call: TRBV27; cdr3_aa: ASGNRFPNEKLF
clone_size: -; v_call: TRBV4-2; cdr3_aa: ASSPRDRLWPQH
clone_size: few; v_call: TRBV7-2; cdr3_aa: ASSLPAGRGSYEQY
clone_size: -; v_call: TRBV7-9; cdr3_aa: ASSLMQQTQY
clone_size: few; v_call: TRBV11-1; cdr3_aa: ASSLTGRSRDEQY
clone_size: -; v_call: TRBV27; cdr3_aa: ASRTGGAESYEQY
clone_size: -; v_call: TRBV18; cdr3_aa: ASSRAGGSYEQY
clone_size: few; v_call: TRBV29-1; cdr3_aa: SVVVGAFGNEQF
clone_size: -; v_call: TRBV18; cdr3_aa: ASSPGEQNTEAF
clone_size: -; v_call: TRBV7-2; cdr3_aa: ASSQQVKSSSGANVLT